The 26 T cell receptor beta chains below were found in one sample sequenced in a study of T cell repertoires in cytomegalovirus infection. One entry per CDR3 protein, called by TCRdb with MiXCR from the reads. The sample includes fewer than 550,000 distinct CDR3 sequences, 16% of them seen just once. Sequencing used CD8+ T cells from PBMCs. The receptor source for this set is a human donor in good health (CMV status not recorded). Some clones in this sample may be carry-over from other donors' samples.

The chain has TRBV28 and TRBJ2-7, with D possibly being TRBD2 (5 bases). The CDR3 is 14 residues long. Germline V gene data show CDR1 as MDHEN and CDR2 as SYDVKM. V lost 5 bases to trimming and J lost 4 bases, with 15 bases between them. Here the CDR3 DNA reads TGTGCCAGCAGTCCGAGGACTCCACTATACGAGCAGTACTTC. Protein product: CASSPRTPLYEQYF.

This clonotype was counted ten times or more. The junction departs from germline at one end; a sequencing error may be responsible. The chain has TRBV2 and TRBJ1-3; D not resolved. The CDR3 has 10 residues. Looked up from germline, CDR1 is SNHLY and CDR2 is FYNNEI. The CDR3: CASSGARPNF. The DNA for the CDR3 is TGTGCCAGCAGTGGAGCACGGCCCAATTTT.

CDR3 residues: CASSSIRDPTYEQYF. CDR3 DNA sequence: TGTGCCAGCAGTTCTATCCGGGACCCAACTTACGAGCAGTACTTC. The chain is built from TRBV27 and TRBJ2-7, with D perhaps being TRBD1 or TRBD2 (5 bases each). V lost 4 bases, J lost 4 bases, and 17 bases lay in between. CDR1 is MNHEY and CDR2 is SMNVEV in the germline V gene (reference sequence). The CDR3 totals 15 residues.

This clonotype showed up many times. The chain uses TRBV12-3 or TRBV12-4 and TRBJ2-2; TRBD2 matches at 7 bases. CDR3 length: 14 residues. The ends lost 10 bases at V and 0 bases at J; junction bases unmatched: 5. The DNA for the CDR3 is TGTGCCACCCCGACTAGCACGAACACCGGGGAGCTGTTTTTT. This translates into CATPTSTNTGELFF.

This clonotype was recorded at least ten times. The rearrangement links TRBV12-3 or TRBV12-4 to TRBJ1-1; TRBD1 might be the D (5 bases). V was cut by 3 bases and J by 1 base, with 15 bases left in between. The CDR3 is 16 residues long. The CDR3 protein is CASSFSRDPSNTEAFF. The CDR3 nucleotides read TGTGCCAGCAGTTTTAGTAGGGACCCTTCGAACACTGAAGCTTTCTTT.

This rearrangement joins TRBV9 to TRBJ2-5; 7 positions match TRBD2. J gave up 7 bases and V 0 bases, and 6 bases lay outside the gene matches. The CDR3 spans 14 residues. From germline, CDR1 is SGDLS and CDR2 YYNGEE. CDR3 loop: CASSVGRSGMTQYF. The CDR3, as DNA: TGTGCCAGCAGCGTAGGACGGAGCGGGATGACCCAGTACTTC.

The chain recombines TRBV27 with TRBJ2-1; D possibly corresponds to TRBD2 (6 bases). The V gene's germline CDR1 is MNHEY and CDR2 SMNVEV (reference sequence). The V end lost 4 bases, the J end lost 2 bases, and 15 bases lay between the germline ends. CDR3 length: 16 residues. In nucleotides, the CDR3 is TGTGCCAGCAGTTCGGGAGTATCCCTAACCTACAATGAGCAGTTCTTC. This translates into CASSSGVSLTYNEQFF.

The chain employs TRBV11-2 and TRBJ2-5, with TRBD2 matching over 8 bases. The V segment lost 6 bases and the J segment 4 bases; nucleotides outside the gene matches: 7. CDR3 length: 14 amino acids. The germline CDR1 and CDR2 sequences are SGHAT and FQNNGV. The CDR3 nucleotides are TGTGCCAGCAGTCCGGGGGGGGAGCGAGAGACCCAGTACTTC. It encodes CASSPGGERETQYF.

For this clonotype: Being one base from a much bigger clone, this may be a read error. The chain recombines TRBV6-1 with TRBJ2-7; a possible D gene is TRBD2 (5 bases). V was cut by 6 bases and J by 3 bases, with 12 bases left in between. Germline assignment: CDR1 MNHNS and CDR2 SASEGT. CDR3 size: 13 residues. The CDR3 bases are TGTGCCAGCAGGACACCAGGAGGCTACGAGCAGTACTTC. Protein: CASRTPGGYEQYF.

As to this clonotype: Since a much larger clone is just one base distant, this may be a read error. The chain recombines TRBV28 with TRBJ2-3, with a possible D match to TRBD1 (5 bases). The CDR3 sequence is 19 residues long. V was cut by 4 bases and J by 2 bases, with 25 bases left in between. Per germline, CDR1 MDHEN and CDR2 SYDVKM. The CDR3, as DNA: TGTGCCAGCAGTTCTCTAACAAAACCAGGGATTCTGATCACAGATACGCAGTATTTT. Amino acid sequence: CASSSLTKPGILITDTQYF.

V and J are TRBV15 and TRBJ1-5; D is unresolved. CDR1 and CDR2 from the germline V gene are LNHNV and YYDKDF (reference sequence). Deletions cut 4 bases from V and 2 bases from J, with 9 bases between. The CDR3 covers 14 residues. The CDR3 DNA sequence: TGTGCCACCAGCACTAGGCAGGGCAATCAGCCCCAGCATTTT. Residues: CATSTRQGNQPQHF. Full variable domain (outside the CDR3, taken from reference TRBV15 and TRBJ1-5): DAMVIQNPRYQVTQFGKPVTLSCSQTLNHNVMYWYQQKSSQAPKLLFHYYDKDFNNEADTPDNFQSRRPNTSFCFLDIRSPGLGDTAMYLCATSTRQGNQPQHFGDGTRLSIL.

This sequence joins TRBV5-1 and TRBJ1-2; the D is unclear. The V end lost 4 bases, the J end lost 8 bases, and 15 bases lay between the germline ends. CDR3 size: 13 residues. Germline values: CDR1 SGHRS, CDR2 YFSETQ. The CDR3 is CASSAEESAGYTF. In DNA form, the CDR3 reads TGCGCCAGCAGCGCCGAGGAGAGCGCGGGCTACACCTTC. The full variable domain, its missing parts supplied by reference TRBV5-1 and TRBJ1-2, is KAGVTQTPRYLIKTRGQQVTLSCSPISGHRSVSWYQQTPGQGLQFLFEYFSETQRNKGNFPGRFSGRQFSNSRSEMNVSTLELGDSALYLCASSAEESAGYTFGSGTRLTVV.

This clonotype was observed a handful of times. In DNA form, the CDR3 reads TGTGCCAGCAGCCAAGATGAGGAGGGAGTAGGCCAAGAGACCCAGTACTTC. It translates to CASSQDEEGVGQETQYF. The V gene is TRBV3-1, the J gene TRBJ2-5; tentatively, D is TRBD2 (6 bases). The CDR3 covers 17 residues. The V and J ends lost 0 bases and 1 base respectively, with 15 bases between them. CDR1 and CDR2 (germline): LGHDT, YNNKEL (reference sequence).

This chain connects TRBV28 to TRBJ1-1, with a tentative D call TRBD1 (6 bases). The length of the CDR3 is 14 residues. With 2 bases removed from V and 3 bases from J, the gap between germline ends came to 10 bases. Germline V CDR1 and CDR2: MDHEN, SYDVKM. CDR3 nucleotide sequence: TGTGCCAGCAGTTTAGGGGGCTCCTACACTGAAGCTTTCTTT. Protein: CASSLGGSYTEAFF.

This clonotype came up a few times. The chain employs TRBV29-1 and TRBJ2-1, with 8 bases matching TRBD1. The CDR3 extends over 15 amino acids. Germline V gives CDR1 SQVTM, CDR2 ANQGSEA. Trimming cost V 2 bases and J 1 base; bases outside gene matches: 4. The CDR3 protein is CSVEPRTGSYNEQFF. The CDR3 nucleotides read TGCAGCGTTGAACCCCGGACAGGGTCCTACAATGAGCAGTTCTTC.

This clonotype was recorded many times. The chain links TRBV10-2 to TRBJ2-1, with TRBD2 identical over 9 bases. This CDR3 contains 15 residues. V was pared by 3 bases and J by 5 bases, with 5 bases of the junction left unmatched. The germline gives CDR1 WSHSY, CDR2 SAAADI. CDR3 region: CASSDLASGDNEQFF. CDR3 in DNA: TGCGCCAGCAGTGACTTGGCTAGCGGGGACAATGAGCAGTTCTTC.

This clonotype was seen at least ten times. The chain uses TRBV11-3 and TRBJ1-1; D might be TRBD1 (5 bases). Trimming cost V 3 bases and J 4 bases, with 12 bases left between them. Germline loops: CDR1 SGHNT, CDR2 YENEEA. CDR3 length: 14 amino acids. For the CDR3, the DNA is TGTGCCAGCAGCTTCGGGGGGACGGGCACTGAAGCTTTCTTT. Its protein is CASSFGGTGTEAFF. The complete variable domain, with remaining parts taken from reference TRBV11-3 and TRBJ1-1, reads EAGVVQSPRYKIIEKKQPVAFWCNPISGHNTLYWYLQNLGQGPELLIRYENEEAVDDSQLPKDRFSAERLKGVDSTLKIQPAELGDSAVYLCASSFGGTGTEAFFGQGTRLTVV.

This chain connects TRBV9 to TRBJ2-7; D possibly uses TRBD1 or TRBD2 (7 bases each). The length of the CDR3 is 15 residues. Per the germline V gene, CDR1 is SGDLS and CDR2 is YYNGEE. V gave up 0 bases and J gave up 5 bases, with 15 bases separating them. The CDR3 nucleotides are TGTGCCAGCAGCGTAGGAGGCAGGGGGGGCGACGAGCAGTACTTC. Protein: CASSVGGRGGDEQYF.

This clonotype was seen at least ten times. V and J are TRBV7-3 and TRBJ2-1, with 12 positions matching TRBD2. The CDR3 loop spans 16 amino acids. CDR1 is SGHTA, CDR2 FQGTGA, per germline. Trimming cost V 5 bases and J 4 bases; bases outside gene matches: 6. The CDR3 loop reads CASSNYGTSGYNEQFF. The CDR3 coding sequence is TGTGCCAGCAGCAACTACGGGACTAGCGGGTACAATGAGCAGTTCTTC.

This clonotype was observed at least ten times. The V gene is TRBV27, the J gene TRBJ1-2, with TRBD1 as a possible D gene (6 bases). V lost 2 bases, J lost 5 bases, and 21 bases lay in between. Per germline, CDR1 MNHEY and CDR2 SMNVEV (reference sequence). This CDR3 contains 17 residues. The CDR3 reads CASSLRGAQLGGYGYTF. CDR3 nucleotide sequence: TGTGCCAGCAGTTTAAGGGGGGCCCAGCTAGGCGGGTATGGCTACACCTTC.

This clonotype was observed a handful of times. The chain's CDR3 is CASSFFSENEQFF. The CDR3 DNA is TGTGCCAGCAGTTTCTTCAGCGAAAATGAGCAGTTCTTC. The chain is built from TRBV27 and TRBJ2-1; no clear D. The CDR3 runs 13 residues. CDR1 is MNHEY and CDR2 is SMNVEV in the germline V gene (reference sequence). With 3 bases removed from V and 7 bases from J, the gap between germline ends came to 10 bases.

Written as DNA, the CDR3 is TGTGCCAGCAGTTCACTTCCGGGACTAGCGGGAGCTGGGGAGCAGTTCTTC. It codes for CASSSLPGLAGAGEQFF. The rearrangement joins TRBV28 to TRBJ2-1; 14 nucleotides agree with TRBD2. Germline CDR1 reads MDHEN; CDR2 reads SYDVKM. The J segment lost 10 bases and the V segment lost 4 bases, leaving 12 bases of the junction unmatched. This CDR3 has 17 residues.

CDR3 residues: CSVGPDLGTANYGYTF. The CDR3 nucleotides are TGCAGCGTTGGTCCGGACCTGGGGACTGCTAACTATGGCTACACCTTC. This chain joins TRBV29-1 and TRBJ1-2; perhaps TRBD1 as D (5 bases). The CDR3 extends over 16 amino acids. Looked up from germline, CDR1 is SQVTM and CDR2 is ANQGSEA. V shed 4 bases and J shed 0 bases, with 18 bases lying between them.

This clonotype appeared a few times. This chain connects TRBV5-4 to TRBJ2-4; no clear D gene. In germline, CDR1 is SGHNT, CDR2 YYREEE (reference sequence). V was pared by 2 bases and J by 5 bases, with 8 bases between. The CDR3 loop spans 13 amino acids. The CDR3 protein is CASSFLDENIQYF. The CDR3 DNA reads as TGTGCCAGCAGCTTCCTGGATGAAAACATTCAGTACTTC. Looking up the rest from reference TRBV5-4 and TRBJ2-4 gives the full variable domain: ETGVTQSPTHLIKTRGQQVTLRCSSQSGHNTVSWYQQALGQGPQFIFQYYREEENGRGNFPPRFSGLQFPNYSSELNVNALELDDSALYLCASSFLDENIQYFGAGTRLSVL.

This chain links TRBV27 with TRBJ2-7; 9 bases are a match to TRBD2. J was trimmed by 4 bases and V by 3 bases; bases with no gene match: 4. This CDR3 region has 14 residues. Germline V gives CDR1 MNHEY, CDR2 SMNVEV (reference sequence). CDR3 sequence: CASSFSGSKYEQYF. The CDR3 bases are TGTGCCAGCAGTTTTAGCGGGAGTAAGTACGAGCAGTACTTC.

At least ten counts were recorded for this clonotype. The chain combines TRBV7-2 with TRBJ1-6, with D uncertain. V was pared by 1 base and J by 8 bases, with 6 bases between. CDR1 and CDR2 (germline): SGHTA, FQGNSA. This CDR3 spans 13 amino acids. The CDR3 region is CASSLVTYSPLHF. Written as DNA, the CDR3 is TGTGCCAGCAGCTTAGTTACCTATTCACCCCTCCACTTT.